Following are 7 T cell receptor beta chains from one sample sequenced in a study of blood T cell repertoires in COVID-19. Assay: immunoSEQ multiplex PCR; the TCRdb copy retains only in-frame clones and omits some. This sample yields approximately 320,000 clones, of which almost 85% are seen a single time; 7.2% belongs to the top ten. The material sequenced was peripheral blood. Receptors were obtained from a human donor in a cohort sampled during active COVID-19.

The J gene is TRBJ1-2, the V gene TRBV10-2, with 10 bases fitting TRBD1. Germline trimming cut 7 bases from V and 4 bases from J; bases unmatched to any gene: 9. Germline loops: CDR1 WSHSY, CDR2 SAAADI. CDR3 length equals 15 residues. CDR3: CASNQRDRGLYGYTF. The CDR3 DNA reads TGCGCCAGCAATCAACGGGACAGGGGCCTCTATGGCTACACCTTC.

V usage is TRBV6-1 and J usage is TRBJ1-2; D gene ambiguous. Trimming stripped 0 bases from V and 1 base from J, with 12 bases between. The germline V gene has CDR1 MNHNS and CDR2 SASEGT. The CDR3 consists of 16 residues. The DNA for the CDR3 is TGTGCCAGCAGTGAAGCAGAGGTACCTGGTAACTATGGCTACACCTTC. It is translated as CASSEAEVPGNYGYTF.

V is TRBV4-1 and J is TRBJ1-6, with 7 bases fitting TRBD1. V lost 2 bases and J lost 7; bases outside the gene matches: 8. The length of the CDR3 is 16 residues. The germline V gene has CDR1 MGHRA and CDR2 YSYEKL. The DNA for the CDR3 is TGCGCCAGCAGCCAACCCAGACAGGGACGAAATTCACCCCTCCACTTT. It translates to CASSQPRQGRNSPLHF.

The chain is built from TRBV2 and TRBJ1-4, with 8 bases fitting TRBD1. This CDR3 contains 14 residues. Germline V CDR1 and CDR2: SNHLY, FYNNEI. The trim removed 6 bases at V and 5 bases at J, leaving 5 bases unmatched. The DNA of the CDR3 is TGTGCCAGCAGGGCAGGGGGCGCCAATGAAAAACTGTTTTTT. This sequence encodes CASRAGGANEKLFF.

This chain links TRBV5-4 with TRBJ1-3; TRBD1 matches at 8 bases. With V trimmed by 2 bases and J by 3 bases, 1 base remained unmatched. This CDR3 comprises 14 residues. From germline, CDR1 is SGHNT and CDR2 YYREEE (reference sequence). In nucleotides, the CDR3 is TGTGCCAGCAGCTTAGACAGGGGTGGAAACACCATATATTTT. This translates into CASSLDRGGNTIYF.

This sequence joins TRBV5-6 and TRBJ1-1; D ambiguous. The CDR3 is 14 amino acids. The V gene's germline CDR1 is SGHDT and CDR2 YYEEEE. V was trimmed by 4 bases and J by 2 bases, leaving 12 bases between them. CDR3 in amino acids: CASSPLGENTEAFF. The CDR3 nucleotides are TGTGCCAGCAGCCCTTTGGGAGAAAACACTGAAGCTTTCTTT. Together with reference TRBV5-6 and TRBJ1-1, the CDR3 gives the full variable domain: DAGVTQSPTHLIKTRGQQVTLRCSPKSGHDTVSWYQQALGQGPQFIFQYYEEEERQRGNFPDRFSGHQFPNYSSELNVNALLLGDSALYLCASSPLGENTEAFFGQGTRLTVV.

V and J are TRBV7-3 and TRBJ1-1, with a possible D match to TRBD1 (5 bases). V was trimmed by 3 bases and J by 3 bases, leaving 8 bases between them. The CDR3 runs to 13 residues. Germline V gene sequence: CDR1 SGHTA, CDR2 FQGTGA. CDR3 residues: CASSFGGDTEAFF. In nucleotides, the CDR3 is TGTGCCAGCAGCTTCGGGGGGGACACTGAAGCTTTCTTT.